These T cell receptor beta chains were read from a single sample in a study of blood T cell repertoires in COVID-19. The protocol was immunoSEQ multiplex PCR, while the TCRdb copy is restricted to in-frame clones and leaves out a portion. The repertoire holds 25,000 to 35,000 clones, 90% to 95% seen once, with over 8% in the top ten. Sequenced sample: peripheral blood. All receptors derive from a human donor with active COVID-19. The donor label of this sample is uncertain. The CDR3 runs from the conserved cysteine through the conserved F or W. Each record gives: V gene, CDR3 length, D gene, J gene, clone size, CDR3 protein, CDR3 DNA. A D gene is named only where the DNA matches it firmly. Some rows mark clone size as missing; the rest say once, few, many or name a class of expanded clone.

TRBV5-6,15,TRBD1,TRBJ2-3,NA,CASSLERGLVDTQYF,TGTGCCAGCAGCTTGGAGAGGGGGCTGGTAGATACGCAGTATTTT
TRBV4-2,17,TRBD2,TRBJ2-2,NA,CASSPGTSGGVAGELFF,TGTGCCAGCAGCCCGGGGACTAGCGGGGGGGTCGCCGGGGAGCTGTTTTTT
TRBV7-6,17,NA,TRBJ1-6,NA,CASSPISGAFYNSPLHF,TGTGCCAGCAGCCCAATCTCCGGTGCTTTCTATAATTCACCCCTCCACTTT
TRBV7-6,14,NA,TRBJ2-5,NA,CASSPPRGQETQYF,TGTGCCAGCAGCCCTCCCAGGGGACAAGAGACCCAGTACTTC
TRBV3-1/TRBV3-2,14,NA,TRBJ2-5,NA,CASSLSTGRETQYF,TGTGCCAGCAGCCTCTCGACAGGCAGGGAGACCCAGTACTTC
TRBV27,16,TRBD2,TRBJ2-1,NA,CASSLSIAGAYNEQFF,TGTGCCAGCAGTTTAAGTATAGCGGGAGCTTATAATGAGCAGTTCTTC
TRBV4-3,14,TRBD2,TRBJ2-5,once,CASLKSGGAETQYF,TGCGCCAGTCTGAAGAGCGGGGGCGCAGAGACCCAGTACTTC
TRBV10-1,15,TRBD2,TRBJ2-7,NA,CASSEGRGGTDEQYF,TGCGCCAGCAGTGAAGGGCGGGGGGGTACTGACGAGCAGTACTTC
TRBV27,17,TRBD2,TRBJ2-1,NA,CASSLISGTRVYNEQFF,TGTGCCAGCAGTTTAATTTCAGGGACTAGAGTTTACAATGAGCAGTTCTTC
TRBV7-2,15,NA,TRBJ1-2,NA,CASSLGRGSNYGYTF,TGTGCCAGCAGCTTAGGTCGGGGGTCCAACTATGGCTACACCTTC
TRBV4-2,14,NA,TRBJ2-3,NA,CASSQGSGTDTQYF,TGTGCCAGCAGCCAAGGGTCGGGCACAGATACGCAGTATTTT
TRBV15,14,TRBD2,TRBJ2-2,NA,CATSRVLADGELFF,TGTGCCACCAGCAGAGTCCTAGCGGACGGGGAGCTGTTTTTT
TRBV7-9,13,NA,TRBJ1-6,NA,CASSAGQNSPLHF,TGTGCCAGCAGCGCCGGACAGAATTCACCCCTCCACTTT
TRBV11-2,13,TRBD1,TRBJ2-7,NA,CASRIQGRYEQYF,TGTGCCAGCAGGATACAGGGGCGCTACGAGCAGTACTTC
TRBV3-1/TRBV3-2,16,TRBD1,TRBJ2-3,once,CASSQRGHTSTDTQYF,TGTGCCAGCAGCCAGAGGGGGCACACTAGCACAGATACGCAGTATTTT
TRBV7-2,15,NA,TRBJ2-3,NA,CASSSPALAADTQYF,TGTGCCAGCAGCTCCCCGGCCCTGGCGGCAGATACGCAGTATTTT
TRBV5-6,17,TRBD2,TRBJ2-3,NA,CASSLILAGGFTDTQYF,TGTGCCAGCAGCTTGATTCTAGCGGGAGGGTTCACGGATACGCAGTATTTT
TRBV28,13,NA,TRBJ2-7,once,CAINGSPHYEQYF,TGTGCAATTAACGGGTCCCCTCACTACGAGCAGTACTTC
TRBV27,15,TRBD1,TRBJ2-7,NA,CASSEWTGVRYEQYF,TGTGCCAGCAGTGAATGGACAGGGGTTAGGTACGAGCAGTACTTC
TRBV7-2,16,NA,TRBJ1-2,NA,CASSSQGQGINYGYTF,TGTGCCAGCAGCTCCCAGGGGCAGGGTATTAACTATGGCTACACCTTC
TRBV21-1,14,NA,TRBJ2-4,NA,CASSKVDRGNIQYF,TGTGCCAGCAGCAAAGTCGACAGGGGTAACATTCAGTACTTC
TRBV7-2,16,TRBD1,TRBJ2-7,NA,CASSLGTGGSTYEQYF,TGTGCCAGCAGCTTAGGGACAGGGGGCAGTACCTACGAGCAGTACTTC
TRBV5-1,15,NA,TRBJ1-3,NA,CASSLDFNSGNTIYF,TGCGCCAGCAGCTTGGACTTCAACTCTGGAAACACCATATATTTT
TRBV7-3,13,TRBD1,TRBJ2-1,NA,CASSPGTGGGQFF,TGTGCCAGCAGCCCGGGGACAGGGGGCGGGCAGTTCTTC
TRBV7-2,15,TRBD2,TRBJ2-7,NA,CASSVTSGGTYEQYF,TGTGCCAGCAGCGTAACTAGCGGGGGGACCTACGAGCAGTACTTC
TRBV7-2,15,NA,TRBJ1-2,NA,CASSFHGRGEDGYTF,TGTGCCAGCAGCTTCCACGGCAGGGGAGAGGATGGCTACACCTTC
TRBV6-6,15,TRBD1,TRBJ2-3,NA,CASSYQGQGLDTQYF,TGTGCCAGCAGTTACCAGGGACAGGGGTTGGATACGCAGTATTTT
TRBV7-3,15,NA,TRBJ1-6,NA,CASSLDSSYNSPLHF,TGTGCCAGCAGCTTGGACAGCTCCTATAATTCACCCCTCCACTTT
TRBV11-1,16,TRBD1,TRBJ1-1,NA,CASSTLQGGLNTEAFF,TGTGCCAGCAGCACCTTGCAGGGGGGATTGAACACTGAAGCTTTCTTT
TRBV7-9,15,TRBD1,TRBJ1-2,NA,CASSPGDRERYGYTF,TGTGCCAGCAGCCCCGGGGACAGGGAGAGGTATGGCTACACCTTC
TRBV10-1,14,TRBD2,TRBJ2-1,NA,CASSSGLAGYEQFF,TGCGCCAGCAGTTCAGGACTAGCGGGCTATGAGCAGTTCTTC
TRBV29-1,13,TRBD1,TRBJ2-7,NA,CSVEEVTGYEQYF,TGCAGCGTTGAAGAGGTGACAGGGTACGAGCAGTACTTC
TRBV3-1/TRBV3-2,15,TRBD2,TRBJ2-3,NA,CASTPSSGPTDTQYF,TGTGCCAGCACCCCGTCTAGCGGGCCCACAGATACGCAGTATTTT
TRBV6-2/TRBV6-3,13,TRBD2,TRBJ2-3,NA,CASSWAGADTQYF,TGTGCCAGCAGTTGGGCGGGGGCAGATACGCAGTATTTT
TRBV11-3,13,NA,TRBJ2-5,NA,CASSLFGGETQYF,TGTGCCAGCAGCTTATTCGGTGGAGAGACCCAGTACTTC
TRBV5-1,16,NA,TRBJ2-2,NA,CASSLGGTANTGELFF,TGCGCCAGCAGTCTAGGAGGGACAGCGAACACCGGGGAGCTGTTTTTT
TRBV30,14,TRBD2,TRBJ2-3,NA,CAWSVGGSTDTQYF,TGTGCCTGGAGTGTCGGGGGGAGCACAGATACGCAGTATTTT
TRBV18,14,NA,TRBJ2-7,few,CASSRLVGPDEQYF,TGTGCCAGCTCACGTCTCGTGGGGCCGGATGAGCAGTACTTC
TRBV14,16,NA,TRBJ2-3,NA,CASSPTSGISTDTQYF,TGTGCCAGCAGCCCTACCAGCGGAATTAGCACAGATACGCAGTATTTT
TRBV10-3,12,TRBD2,TRBJ2-5,NA,CAITSGKETQYF,TGTGCCATCACTAGCGGGAAAGAGACCCAGTACTTC
TRBV30,15,NA,TRBJ1-6,NA,CAWSATSSYNSPLHF,TGTGCCTGGAGTGCGACTAGCTCCTATAATTCACCCCTCCACTTT
TRBV19,17,TRBD1,TRBJ2-2,NA,CASSLSDRGYYTGELFF,TGTGCCAGTAGTCTATCCGACAGGGGCTATTACACCGGGGAGCTGTTTTTT
TRBV30,14,NA,TRBJ1-6,few,CAWSVNRVESPLHF,TGTGCCTGGAGTGTTAACAGGGTTGAATCACCCCTCCACTTT
TRBV2,14,TRBD2,TRBJ2-1,NA,CASRTGTSADEQFF,TGTGCCAGCAGAACCGGGACTAGTGCGGATGAGCAGTTCTTC
TRBV9,14,NA,TRBJ2-1,NA,CASSAAGLYDEQFF,TGTGCCAGCAGCGCCGCGGGACTTTACGATGAGCAGTTCTTC
TRBV5-1,16,TRBD2,TRBJ2-3,NA,CASSLGDSGRSDTQYF,TGCGCCAGCAGCTTGGGGGATAGCGGGAGATCCGATACGCAGTATTTT
TRBV5-1,15,NA,TRBJ2-1,NA,CASSFSVSSYNEQFF,TGCGCCAGCAGCTTTAGCGTTAGCTCCTACAATGAGCAGTTCTTC
TRBV18,14,TRBD1,TRBJ2-7,NA,CASSPRDSTYEQYF,TGTGCCAGCTCACCTCGGGACAGCACCTACGAGCAGTACTTC
TRBV11-2,13,NA,TRBJ2-1,NA,CASKGGSYNEQFF,TGTGCCAGCAAGGGCGGGTCCTACAATGAGCAGTTCTTC
TRBV5-6,15,NA,TRBJ2-3,NA,CASSSTGSGTDTQYF,TGTGCCAGCAGCTCGACAGGTTCCGGGACAGATACGCAGTATTTT
TRBV10-3,13,NA,TRBJ2-7,NA,CAVRPLALDEQYF,TGTGCCGTCCGCCCGCTAGCTTTGGACGAGCAGTACTTC
TRBV18,19,TRBD1,TRBJ1-5,NA,CASSPVTRQGYYSNQPQHF,TGTGCCAGCTCACCAGTAACTAGACAGGGCTATTATAGCAATCAGCCCCAGCATTTT